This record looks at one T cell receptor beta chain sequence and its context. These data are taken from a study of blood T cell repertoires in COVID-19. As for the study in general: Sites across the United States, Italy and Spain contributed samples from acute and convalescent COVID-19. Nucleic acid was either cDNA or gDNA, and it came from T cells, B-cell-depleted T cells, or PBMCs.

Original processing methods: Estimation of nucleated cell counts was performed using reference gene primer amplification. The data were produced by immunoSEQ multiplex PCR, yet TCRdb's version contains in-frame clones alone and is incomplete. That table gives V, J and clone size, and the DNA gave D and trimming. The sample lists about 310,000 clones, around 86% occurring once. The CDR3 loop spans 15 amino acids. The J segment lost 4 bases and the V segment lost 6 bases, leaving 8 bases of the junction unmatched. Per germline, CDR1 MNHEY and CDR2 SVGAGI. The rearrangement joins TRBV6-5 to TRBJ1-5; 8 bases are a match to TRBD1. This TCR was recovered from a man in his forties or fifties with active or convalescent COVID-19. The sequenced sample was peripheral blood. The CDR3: CASREAGGTNQPQHF. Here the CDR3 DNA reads TGTGCCAGCAGGGAGGCAGGGGGCACTAATCAGCCCCAGCATTTT.